One T cell receptor (beta chain) is described in this entry. The CDR3 is 16 residues long. Germline CDR1 MNHEY, CDR2 SMNVEV (reference sequence). The germline V and J ends were trimmed by 3 bases and 4 bases, with 15 bases remaining between them. The protocol was immunoSEQ multiplex PCR, while the TCRdb copy is restricted to in-frame clones and leaves out a portion. The sample carries about 220,000 clones, more than 65% recorded once. The data belong to a study of blood T cell repertoires in COVID-19. Looking at the study overall: In each case, the material was cDNA or gDNA derived from T cells, B-cell-depleted T cells, or PBMCs.

The rearrangement joins TRBV27 to TRBJ2-2, with D possibly matching TRBD2 (6 bases). This clonotype was obtained from a woman in her twenties or thirties who had recovered from COVID-19. Material: peripheral blood. Written as DNA, the CDR3 is TGTGCCAGCAGTTTGAAGGGAGGTGGAGGCACCGGGGAGCTGTTTTTT. As protein: CASSLKGGGGTGELFF.